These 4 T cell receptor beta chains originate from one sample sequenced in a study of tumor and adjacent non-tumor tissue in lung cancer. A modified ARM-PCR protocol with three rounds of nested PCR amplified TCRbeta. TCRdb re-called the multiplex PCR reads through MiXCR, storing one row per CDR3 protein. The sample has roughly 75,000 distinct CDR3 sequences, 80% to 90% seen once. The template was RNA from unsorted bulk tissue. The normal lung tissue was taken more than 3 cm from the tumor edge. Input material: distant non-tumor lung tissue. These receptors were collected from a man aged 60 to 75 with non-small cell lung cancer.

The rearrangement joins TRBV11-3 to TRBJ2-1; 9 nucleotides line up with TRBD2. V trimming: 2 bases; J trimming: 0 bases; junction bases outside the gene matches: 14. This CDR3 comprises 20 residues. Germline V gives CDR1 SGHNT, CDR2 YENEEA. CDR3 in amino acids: CASSLHPGSSGASSYNEQFF. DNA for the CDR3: TGTGCCAGCAGCTTACACCCTGGGTCTAGCGGGGCAAGCTCCTACAATGAGCAGTTCTTC. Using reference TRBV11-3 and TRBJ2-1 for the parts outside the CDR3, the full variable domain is EAGVVQSPRYKIIEKKQPVAFWCNPISGHNTLYWYLQNLGQGPELLIRYENEEAVDDSQLPKDRFSAERLKGVDSTLKIQPAELGDSAVYLCASSLHPGSSGASSYNEQFFGPGTRLTVL.

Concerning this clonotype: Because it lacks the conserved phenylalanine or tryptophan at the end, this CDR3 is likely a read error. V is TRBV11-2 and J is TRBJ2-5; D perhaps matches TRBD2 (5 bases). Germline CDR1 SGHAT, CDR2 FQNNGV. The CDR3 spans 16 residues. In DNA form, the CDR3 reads TGTGCCAGTAGCTCCACAATGAGGAGGCCAAAGGAGACCCAGTACTCC. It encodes CASSSTMRRPKETQYS.

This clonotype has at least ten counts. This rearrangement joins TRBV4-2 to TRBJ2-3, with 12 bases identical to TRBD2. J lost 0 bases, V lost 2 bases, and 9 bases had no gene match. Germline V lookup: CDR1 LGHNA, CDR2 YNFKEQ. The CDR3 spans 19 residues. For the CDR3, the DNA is TGTGCCAGCAGCCAAAGATGGTCTAGCGGGGGGGCTAGCACAGATACGCAGTATTTT. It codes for CASSQRWSSGGASTDTQYF.

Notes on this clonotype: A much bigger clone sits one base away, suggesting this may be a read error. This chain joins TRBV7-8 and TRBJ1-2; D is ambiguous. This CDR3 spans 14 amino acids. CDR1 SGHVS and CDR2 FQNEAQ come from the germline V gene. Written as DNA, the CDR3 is TGTACCAGCAGCTTAAGATTCAAGGACGGTGGCTACACCTTC. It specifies CTSSLRFKDGGYTF.